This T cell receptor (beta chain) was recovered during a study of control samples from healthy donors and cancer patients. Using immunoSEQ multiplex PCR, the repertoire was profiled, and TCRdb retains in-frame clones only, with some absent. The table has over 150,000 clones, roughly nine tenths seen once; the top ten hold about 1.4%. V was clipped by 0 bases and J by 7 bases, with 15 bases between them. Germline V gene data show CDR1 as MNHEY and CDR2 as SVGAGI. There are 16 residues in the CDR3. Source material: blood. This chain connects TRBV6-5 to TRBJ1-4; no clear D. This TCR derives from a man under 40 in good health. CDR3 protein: CASSYSTTDGIEKLFF. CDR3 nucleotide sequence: TGTGCCAGCAGTTACTCGACGACGGACGGAATTGAAAAACTGTTTTTT.